Reported below is one T cell receptor (beta chain). Its matching antigen is unknown. Each CDR3 protein is one row after TCRdb ran MiXCR on the 5' RACE reads. This table holds over 200,000 distinct CDR3 sequences, approximately 6.7% found once. These data originate in a study of T cells after yellow fever vaccination. Overall study findings and caveats: Post-booster repertoires again held most primary-vaccination clones (approximately 96% CD4, just under 90% CD8).

The J segment lost 6 bases and the V segment lost 6 bases, leaving 6 bases of the junction unmatched. CDR3 length: 15 amino acids. The chain has TRBV12-3 or TRBV12-4 and TRBJ1-6, with 9 positions matching TRBD1. The sequencing here drew on CD4+ T cells sorted from PBMCs, taken on the day of the yellow fever booster vaccination. This receptor was identified in a man under 40 who received the YFV17D yellow fever vaccine. In nucleotides, the CDR3 is TGTGCCAGCAGCCAAGGGACAGGGAGTAATTCACCCCTCCACTTT. It translates to CASSQGTGSNSPLHF.